These 23 T cell receptor beta chains were all obtained from the same sample, sequenced in a study of blood T cell repertoires in COVID-19. Profiling relied on immunoSEQ multiplex PCR, and the TCRdb table lists in-frame clones only, not all of them. The sample carries 130,000 or so clones, roughly 88% recorded once. The sample comprised peripheral blood. These receptors all come from a man aged 65 to 85 with active COVID-19.

The chain has TRBV6-5 and TRBJ2-1; 7 bases are shared with TRBD2. The CDR3 contains 14 residues. CDR1 is MNHEY, CDR2 SVGAGI, per germline. J lost 5 bases, V lost 6 bases, and 7 bases had no gene match. The CDR3, as DNA: TGTGCCAGCAGACCTAGCGGAGCGAACAATGAGCAGTTCTTC. It yields the protein CASRPSGANNEQFF.

The chain carries TRBV4-3 and TRBJ2-3, with D perhaps matching TRBD2 (8 bases). This CDR3 is 16 amino acids long. V lost 2 bases and J 6 bases, leaving 18 bases between the germline ends. Germline lookup yields CDR1 LGHNA and CDR2 YSLEER. The CDR3: CASSQFNTGGGDTQYF. For the CDR3, the DNA is TGCGCCAGCAGCCAATTTAACACGGGAGGGGGCGATACGCAGTATTTT.

The rearrangement joins TRBV7-2 to TRBJ1-5; 7 bases are shared with TRBD1. CDR1 is SGHTA and CDR2 is FQGNSA in the germline V gene. The J segment lost 8 bases and the V segment lost 1 base, leaving 8 bases of the junction unmatched. There are 15 residues in the CDR3. CDR3 region: CASSLDGQVGEPQHF. The CDR3 nucleotides read TGTGCCAGCAGCTTAGACGGACAGGTGGGAGAGCCCCAGCATTTT.

The rearrangement uses TRBV5-1 and TRBJ2-2, with D perhaps TRBD1 (6 bases). Looked up from germline, CDR1 is SGHRS and CDR2 is YFSETQ. The CDR3 totals 13 residues. V lost 6 bases to trimming and J lost 3 bases, with 9 bases between them. CDR3 in amino acids: CASTSGDTGELFF. The CDR3 DNA reads as TGCGCCAGCACCTCAGGGGACACCGGGGAGCTGTTTTTT.

J is TRBJ1-3 and V is TRBV5-3; D uncertain. TRBV5-3 belongs to the ORF category, with a function that is uncertain. V was clipped by 3 bases and J by 3 bases, with 22 bases between them. CDR3 length equals 18 residues. The CDR3 spells CARSSREETPEGGNTIYF. The CDR3, as DNA: TGTGCCAGAAGCTCCCGGGAGGAGACTCCCGAAGGTGGAAACACCATATATTTT.

V is TRBV7-2 and J is TRBJ2-1; 8 bases are a match to TRBD2. This CDR3 spans 17 amino acids. Losses at the gene ends were 5 bases for V and 6 bases for J; bases not matched to a gene: 15. The germline gives CDR1 SGHTA, CDR2 FQGNSA. CDR3 sequence reads: CASSASGGPGRGNEQFF. The CDR3 DNA reads as TGTGCCAGCAGCGCCTCGGGAGGGCCGGGTCGGGGCAATGAGCAGTTCTTC. Variable domain in full (rest from reference TRBV7-2 and TRBJ2-1): GAGVSQSPSNKVTEKGKDVELRCDPISGHTALYWYRQSLGQGLEFLIYFQGNSAPDKSGLPSDRFSAERTGGSVSTLTIQRTQQEDSAVYLCASSASGGPGRGNEQFFGPGTRLTVL.

V gene TRBV7-3 combines with J gene TRBJ2-3, with a tentative D call TRBD2 (7 bases). The CDR3 runs to 17 residues. Germline V gene sequence: CDR1 SGHTA, CDR2 FQGTGA. Between the trimmed V and J ends, which lost 1 base and 0 bases, there was a span of 14 bases. CDR3 amino acids: CASSLKGGSSSTDTQYF. The CDR3 DNA sequence: TGTGCCAGCAGCTTAAAGGGGGGGAGCAGTAGCACAGATACGCAGTATTTT.

The genes are TRBV6-2 or TRBV6-3 and TRBJ2-7; 9 bases match TRBD1. Germline-derived CDR1 and CDR2 are MNHEY and SVGEGT. The CDR3 totals 18 residues. Germline trimming cut 2 bases from V and 0 bases from J; bases unmatched to any gene: 11. The CDR3 region is CASSYHLVRGQGSYEQYF. For the CDR3, the DNA is TGTGCCAGCAGTTACCACCTTGTTCGGGGACAGGGCTCCTACGAGCAGTACTTC.

This clone was detected a few times. J is TRBJ1-6 and V is TRBV5-1; D possibly corresponds to TRBD1 (6 bases). V was trimmed by 1 base and J by 7 bases, leaving 12 bases between them. Per germline, CDR1 SGHRS and CDR2 YFSETQ. This CDR3 has 15 amino acids. CDR3 sequence reads: CASSLQGTQNSPLHF. In DNA form, the CDR3 reads TGCGCCAGCAGCTTGCAAGGGACACAGAATTCACCCCTCCACTTT.

This clone counts as medium-sized. CDR3 nucleotides: TGTGCCACCCTGACGGGAGAGGAGACCCAGTACTTC. Translation gives CATLTGEETQYF. The chain couples TRBV2 to TRBJ2-5; D possibly corresponds to TRBD2 (6 bases). The CDR3 is 12 amino acids. Germline V gene sequence: CDR1 SNHLY, CDR2 FYNNEI. Between the trimmed V and J ends, which lost 10 bases and 5 bases, there was a span of 14 bases.

This sequence joins TRBV5-4 and TRBJ2-1; perhaps TRBD1 as D (5 bases). There are 15 residues in the CDR3. Germline CDR1 is SGHNT and CDR2 is YYREEE (reference sequence). Trimming removed 0 bases at V and 6 bases at J, with 13 bases between. The CDR3 coding sequence is TGTGCCAGCAGCTTGGCGCAGGGAAGAGGCAATGAGCAGTTCTTC. Encoded protein: CASSLAQGRGNEQFF.

This clone came up a few times. The chain couples TRBV30 to TRBJ1-5; no reliable D call. The ends were cut back, 0 bases at V and 6 bases at J, with 6 bases in the middle. The germline gives CDR1 GTSNPN, CDR2 SVGIG (reference sequence). The CDR3 has 12 residues. The CDR3, as DNA: TGTGCCTGGAGTGTACTAGGTCAGCCCCAGCATTTT. Protein product: CAWSVLGQPQHF.

V gene TRBV9 combines with J gene TRBJ2-7; D may be TRBD2 (5 bases). Germline loops: CDR1 SGDLS, CDR2 YYNGEE. V was shortened by 0 bases and J by 7 bases, with 11 bases between the two germline ends. This CDR3 is 13 amino acids long. DNA of the CDR3: TGTGCCAGCAGCGTAGCGGACTCGCGAGAGCAGTACTTC. Its translation is CASSVADSREQYF.

DNA of the CDR3: TGCGCCAGCAAACGGGGTACGGGCGCAGATACGCAGTATTTT. Protein product: CASKRGTGADTQYF. The rearrangement links TRBV5-1 to TRBJ2-3; D is perhaps TRBD2 (5 bases). In germline, CDR1 is SGHRS, CDR2 YFSETQ. This CDR3 region has 14 residues. V was cut by 6 bases and J by 4 bases, with 15 bases left in between.

V gene TRBV9 combines with J gene TRBJ2-3; 7 bases line up with TRBD1. The CDR3 totals 16 residues. Germline-derived CDR1 and CDR2 are SGDLS and YYNGEE. V lost 4 bases and J lost 3; bases outside the gene matches: 11. The CDR3 region has the DNA TGTGCCAGCAGCCGGACAGGAACCTTAGGGACAGATACGCAGTATTTT. It codes for CASSRTGTLGTDTQYF. The variable domain in full, with the rest retrieved from reference TRBV9 and TRBJ2-3, is DSGVTQTPKHLITATGQRVTLRCSPRSGDLSVYWYQQSLDQGLQFLIQYYNGEERAKGNILERFSAQQFPDLHSELNLSSLELGDSALYFCASSRTGTLGTDTQYFGPGTRLTVL.

The chain's CDR3 is CASSFDAAGREQYF. CDR3 sequence (DNA): TGCGCCAGCAGCTTCGACGCCGCGGGGAGGGAGCAGTACTTC. V and J are TRBV5-1 and TRBJ2-7, with D possibly matching TRBD2 (6 bases). The CDR3 is 14 residues long. Trimming removed 2 bases from V and 7 bases from J, with 16 bases in between. The V gene's germline CDR1 is SGHRS and CDR2 YFSETQ. Together with reference TRBV5-1 and TRBJ2-7, the CDR3 gives the full variable domain: KAGVTQTPRYLIKTRGQQVTLSCSPISGHRSVSWYQQTPGQGLQFLFEYFSETQRNKGNFPGRFSGRQFSNSRSEMNVSTLELGDSALYLCASSFDAAGREQYFGPGTRLTVT.

The rearrangement links TRBV10-3 to TRBJ1-2; 8 bases are a match to TRBD1. With 8 bases clipped from V and 6 bases from J, the junction kept 8 bases outside the gene matches. CDR1 is ENHRY and CDR2 is SYGVKD in the germline V gene. This CDR3 has 13 residues. In DNA, the CDR3 is TGTGCCATCTTGGACAGGGAAAATGATGGCTACACCTTC. Encoded protein: CAILDRENDGYTF.

The V and J genes are TRBV20-1 and TRBJ2-3; 13 nucleotides align to TRBD2. The CDR3 sequence is 16 residues long. Germline V gene data show CDR1 as DFQATT and CDR2 as SNEGSKA (reference sequence). Trimming removed 3 bases from V and 5 bases from J; junction bases left unmatched: 8. The CDR3 protein is CSASRLAGGLRDTQYF. In nucleotides, the CDR3 is TGCAGTGCTAGTCGACTAGCGGGAGGCCTAAGAGATACGCAGTATTTT.

This CDR3 is CASSLRYLNTEAFF. The DNA of the CDR3 is TGTGCCAGTAGTCTGCGGTATTTGAACACTGAAGCTTTCTTT. J is TRBJ1-1 and V is TRBV19; D call uncertain. Trimming removed 5 bases from V and 0 bases from J, with 10 bases in between. The CDR3 has 14 amino acids. Germline lookup yields CDR1 LNHDA and CDR2 SQIVND (reference sequence).

The chain has TRBV5-1 and TRBJ2-1, with 12 nucleotides matching TRBD2. J lost 6 bases, V lost 2 bases, and 3 bases had no gene match. Per the germline V gene, CDR1 is SGHRS and CDR2 is YFSETQ. This CDR3 region has 15 residues. The CDR3 reads CASSFLAGGPNEQFF. The CDR3 DNA sequence: TGCGCCAGCAGCTTCCTAGCGGGAGGGCCCAATGAGCAGTTCTTC.

This chain joins TRBV25-1 and TRBJ2-1; D uncertain. The CDR3 is 15 amino acids. Per germline, CDR1 MGHDK and CDR2 SYGVNS. Trimming took 2 bases from V and 8 from J, leaving 16 bases between them. The CDR3 DNA reads TGTGCCAGCAGTGAAGGCAGCAAAATGGGCGATGAGCAGTTCTTC. Encoded protein: CASSEGSKMGDEQFF.

The chain has TRBV4-2 and TRBJ2-1; 9 bases map to TRBD2. Germline V gives CDR1 LGHNA, CDR2 YNFKEQ. With 0 bases clipped from V and 7 bases from J, the junction kept 7 bases outside the gene matches. CDR3 length: 16 residues. The CDR3 here is CASSQDPSGKGNEQFF. The DNA for the CDR3 is TGTGCCAGCAGCCAAGATCCTAGCGGGAAGGGGAATGAGCAGTTCTTC.

V gene TRBV6-6 combines with J gene TRBJ2-7; unclear D gene. V gave up 2 bases and J gave up 2 bases, with 10 bases separating them. CDR1 is MNHNY and CDR2 is SVGAGI in the germline V gene (reference sequence). CDR3 length: 14 amino acids. CDR3 sequence reads: CASSYAGDPYEQYF. The CDR3 DNA reads as TGTGCCAGCAGTTACGCAGGCGACCCCTACGAGCAGTACTTC.